Listed below are T cell receptor beta chains from one sample, sequenced in a study of blood T cell repertoires in COVID-19. Method: immunoSEQ multiplex PCR; TCRdb's copy keeps in-frame clones and lacks some. The sample consists of approximately 100,000 clones, approximately 89% of them appearing once. The sequencing input was peripheral blood. The receptors were sampled from a woman aged 25 to 45 with acute or convalescent COVID-19. Each CDR3 is given with its conserved first and last residue. Each record gives: CDR3 DNA, CDR3 protein, J gene, clone size, V gene, D gene. A D gene is named only where the DNA matches it firmly. For some rows the clone size is stated as once, few or many, or as a class when expanded; others skip it.

cdr3_nt: TGTGCCAGCAGCTTGCAGCGGGGGAGCTCCTACGAGCAGTACTTC; cdr3_aa: CASSLQRGSSYEQYF; j_call: TRBJ2-7; clone_size: -; v_call: TRBV11-2; d_call: TRBD2
cdr3_nt: TGTGCCAGCATTGGACAGGGTGAGGGCTACACCTTC; cdr3_aa: CASIGQGEGYTF; j_call: TRBJ1-2; clone_size: -; v_call: TRBV7-9; d_call: TRBD1
cdr3_nt: TGTGCCAGCATCACCGGGACAGGTTCTAATGAGCAGTTCTTC; cdr3_aa: CASITGTGSNEQFF; j_call: TRBJ2-1; clone_size: once; v_call: TRBV6-5; d_call: TRBD1
cdr3_nt: TGTGCCACCAGCCGACAGGGGGCAGCGAACACCGGGGAGCTGTTTTTT; cdr3_aa: CATSRQGAANTGELFF; j_call: TRBJ2-2; clone_size: -; v_call: TRBV24-1; d_call: TRBD1
cdr3_nt: TGTGCCACTATCGACAGGGCTAATGAAAAACTGTTTTTT; cdr3_aa: CATIDRANEKLFF; j_call: TRBJ1-4; clone_size: once; v_call: TRBV19; d_call: TRBD1
cdr3_nt: TGTGCCAGCAGTTTAGGAGGTCCTAACTATGGCTACACCTTC; cdr3_aa: CASSLGGPNYGYTF; j_call: TRBJ1-2; clone_size: -; v_call: TRBV28; d_call: -
cdr3_nt: TGTGCCAGCAGCGTAGAGGGTCTAGCGGGGTCTGCAGATACGCAGTATTTT; cdr3_aa: CASSVEGLAGSADTQYF; j_call: TRBJ2-3; clone_size: -; v_call: TRBV9; d_call: TRBD2
cdr3_nt: TGCGCCAGCAGCTTCCCACCGGGGACAGGCCATTTTGAAGCGCAGTATTTT; cdr3_aa: CASSFPPGTGHFEAQYF; j_call: TRBJ2-3; clone_size: -; v_call: TRBV5-1; d_call: TRBD1
cdr3_nt: TGTGCCAGCATTGGACAGGGGCTACCTGGAAACACCATATATTTT; cdr3_aa: CASIGQGLPGNTIYF; j_call: TRBJ1-3; clone_size: -; v_call: TRBV28; d_call: TRBD1
cdr3_nt: TGTGCCAGCACCCCACACGGAGGTGGGGTGGGGGGCTACACCTTC; cdr3_aa: CASTPHGGGVGGYTF; j_call: TRBJ1-2; clone_size: -; v_call: TRBV7-9; d_call: -
cdr3_nt: TGTGCCAGCAGACCCGGACAGTTTAATTCACCCCTCCACTTT; cdr3_aa: CASRPGQFNSPLHF; j_call: TRBJ1-6; clone_size: -; v_call: TRBV6-5; d_call: -
cdr3_nt: TGTGCCACCAGTGATTTGTCCCATTGGGGGAGGGAAGACACCGGGGAGCTGTTTTTT; cdr3_aa: CATSDLSHWGREDTGELFF; j_call: TRBJ2-2; clone_size: -; v_call: TRBV24-1; d_call: TRBD2
cdr3_nt: TGTGCCAGCAGTTTATTGACGGGGGGACTAAAGTTAAGCTCCTACAATGAGCAGTTCTTC; cdr3_aa: CASSLLTGGLKLSSYNEQFF; j_call: TRBJ2-1; clone_size: -; v_call: TRBV28; d_call: TRBD2
cdr3_nt: TGTGCCAGCAGTTCCGCGGCAGCCGCGCAGTACTTC; cdr3_aa: CASSSAAAAQYF; j_call: TRBJ2-7; clone_size: -; v_call: TRBV12-3/TRBV12-4; d_call: -
cdr3_nt: TGTGCCAGTAGTAGCGGACAGTATAATTCACCCCTCCACTTT; cdr3_aa: CASSSGQYNSPLHF; j_call: TRBJ1-6; clone_size: -; v_call: TRBV19; d_call: -
cdr3_nt: TGCGCCAGCAGTGAGTCGGGACAGGGGGCCGGAGGGTCCTACGAGCAGTACTTC; cdr3_aa: CASSESGQGAGGSYEQYF; j_call: TRBJ2-7; clone_size: -; v_call: TRBV10-1; d_call: TRBD1
cdr3_nt: TGCGCCAGCAGCCAAGGGGGGGGTAATGAAAAACTGTTTTTT; cdr3_aa: CASSQGGGNEKLFF; j_call: TRBJ1-4; clone_size: -; v_call: TRBV4-1; d_call: -
cdr3_nt: TGTGCCAGCAGTTTATACATGGACACTGAAGCTTTCTTT; cdr3_aa: CASSLYMDTEAFF; j_call: TRBJ1-1; clone_size: -; v_call: TRBV27; d_call: -
cdr3_nt: TGTGCCAGCAGTGCCCGACTAGCGGGGATCTACAATGAGCAGTTCTTC; cdr3_aa: CASSARLAGIYNEQFF; j_call: TRBJ2-1; clone_size: once; v_call: TRBV2; d_call: TRBD2
cdr3_nt: TGTGCCAGCAGCACCTTAGCGCGGGCCTACAATGAGCAGTTCTTC; cdr3_aa: CASSTLARAYNEQFF; j_call: TRBJ2-1; clone_size: -; v_call: TRBV11-2; d_call: -
cdr3_nt: TGTGCCAGCAGCTTAGGAACAGGGGGATCTACTGGAAACACCATATATTTT; cdr3_aa: CASSLGTGGSTGNTIYF; j_call: TRBJ1-3; clone_size: -; v_call: TRBV7-9; d_call: TRBD1
cdr3_nt: TGTGCCAGCAGTTTTACAGGGTTTGAAGCTTTCTTT; cdr3_aa: CASSFTGFEAFF; j_call: TRBJ1-1; clone_size: -; v_call: TRBV12-3/TRBV12-4; d_call: -
cdr3_nt: TGTGCCAGCAGCTTCCTGCGACAGGGGCTCGTCGATGAGCAGTTCTTC; cdr3_aa: CASSFLRQGLVDEQFF; j_call: TRBJ2-1; clone_size: -; v_call: TRBV7-8; d_call: TRBD1
cdr3_nt: TGTGCCAGCAGCTTACAGGGGAATAATGAAAAACTGTTTTTT; cdr3_aa: CASSLQGNNEKLFF; j_call: TRBJ1-4; clone_size: -; v_call: TRBV11-3; d_call: -
cdr3_nt: TGTGCCAGCTCACCTTCACAGGGGGCGAACACTGAAGCTTTCTTT; cdr3_aa: CASSPSQGANTEAFF; j_call: TRBJ1-1; clone_size: -; v_call: TRBV18; d_call: TRBD1
cdr3_nt: TGTGCCAGCAGCTTTGCGGGGGCGGATGAGCAGTTCTTC; cdr3_aa: CASSFAGADEQFF; j_call: TRBJ2-1; clone_size: few; v_call: TRBV7-3; d_call: -
cdr3_nt: TGTGCCAGCTCGCGGGGGCCAAGCACAGATACGCAGTATTTT; cdr3_aa: CASSRGPSTDTQYF; j_call: TRBJ2-3; clone_size: -; v_call: TRBV5-8; d_call: -
cdr3_nt: TGTGCCAGCAGCCCGTTAGGGGGTGCGAACACCGGGGAGCTGTTTTTT; cdr3_aa: CASSPLGGANTGELFF; j_call: TRBJ2-2; clone_size: -; v_call: TRBV3-1/TRBV3-2; d_call: -
cdr3_nt: TGTGCCAGCAGCCAAGGCGGTGGGAACACTGAAGCTTTCTTT; cdr3_aa: CASSQGGGNTEAFF; j_call: TRBJ1-1; clone_size: -; v_call: TRBV3-1/TRBV3-2; d_call: -
cdr3_nt: TGTGCCAGCAGCCAAGGACAGGCGGACGGCTACACCTTC; cdr3_aa: CASSQGQADGYTF; j_call: TRBJ1-2; clone_size: few; v_call: TRBV4-2; d_call: -
cdr3_nt: TGCGCCAGCAGCTGGACTAGCGGGCCCTACGAGCAGTACTTC; cdr3_aa: CASSWTSGPYEQYF; j_call: TRBJ2-7; clone_size: -; v_call: TRBV5-1; d_call: TRBD2
cdr3_nt: TGTGCCAGCTCACCACCTTTGGCCCGAGATACGCAGTATTTT; cdr3_aa: CASSPPLARDTQYF; j_call: TRBJ2-3; clone_size: -; v_call: TRBV18; d_call: -
cdr3_nt: TGTGCCAGCAGTGATCCAGGGCCTTGGGGCTACACCTTC; cdr3_aa: CASSDPGPWGYTF; j_call: TRBJ1-2; clone_size: -; v_call: TRBV6-1; d_call: -
cdr3_nt: TGTGCCTGGAGTGGGGGCCACTACGAGCAGTACTTC; cdr3_aa: CAWSGGHYEQYF; j_call: TRBJ2-7; clone_size: once; v_call: TRBV30; d_call: -
cdr3_nt: TGTGCCAGCTCACCGCTAGCGGGGGCTACGGGGGCCAAAAACATTCAGTACTTC; cdr3_aa: CASSPLAGATGAKNIQYF; j_call: TRBJ2-4; clone_size: -; v_call: TRBV18; d_call: TRBD2